These T cell receptor beta chains were read from a single sample in a study of PD-L1 blockade in urothelial cancer. Assay used: immunoSEQ multiplex PCR; TCRdb lists only in-frame clones, some missing. The repertoire holds roughly 110,000 clones, with approximately 90% as singletons. The sequencing here drew on PBMCs, taken around atezolizumab (anti-PD-L1) treatment. The receptors were sampled from a man in his 60s with urothelial cancer. Both conserved end residues are part of each CDR3. D genes are given only for firm matches. Clone size is stated in some rows and not others, as once, few, many or a class when expanded.

j_call	v_call	d_call	clone_size	cdr3_aa	cdr3_nt
TRBJ2-4	TRBV15	TRBD2	NA	CATSREGTTRIQYF	TGTGCCACCAGCAGAGAGGGGACTACAAGGATTCAGTACTTC
TRBJ2-1	TRBV5-8	TRBD1	NA	CASSLGQGAYNEQFF	TGTGCCAGCAGCTTGGGACAGGGGGCCTACAATGAGCAGTTCTTC
TRBJ2-1	TRBV7-3	NA	once	CASSFGGYNEQFF	TGTGCCAGCAGCTTCGGGGGTTACAATGAGCAGTTCTTC
TRBJ2-3	TRBV6-1	NA	NA	CASSQSRTSTDTQYF	TGTGCCAGCAGTCAAAGTCGGACTAGCACAGATACGCAGTATTTT
TRBJ2-2	TRBV5-4	TRBD1	NA	CASSYAIGTANTGELFF	TGTGCCAGCAGCTATGCCATTGGGACAGCGAACACCGGGGAGCTGTTTTTT
TRBJ2-7	TRBV7-8	NA	NA	CASSSPAAGTHEQYF	TGTGCCAGCAGCTCGCCGGCGGCAGGGACACACGAGCAGTACTTC
TRBJ1-5	TRBV7-8	TRBD1	NA	CASSLVVAGGNQPQHF	TGTGCCAGCAGCTTAGTGGTGGCAGGGGGGAATCAGCCCCAGCATTTT
TRBJ2-1	TRBV7-2	TRBD2	NA	CASVQAGTLLANEQFF	TGTGCCAGCGTACAAGCGGGGACCCTACTCGCGAATGAGCAGTTCTTC
TRBJ1-2	TRBV6-5	TRBD1	NA	CASRTDRDYGYTF	TGTGCCAGCAGGACGGACAGGGACTATGGCTACACCTTC
TRBJ1-5	TRBV10-3	NA	NA	CAISDGEQPQHF	TGTGCCATCAGTGACGGGGAGCAGCCCCAGCATTTT
TRBJ1-5	TRBV10-1	NA	few	CASGEGNQPQHF	TGCGCCAGCGGGGAGGGCAATCAGCCCCAGCATTTT
TRBJ2-3	TRBV9	TRBD2	NA	CASSLGLAGTSGTDTQYF	TGTGCCAGCAGCCTAGGACTAGCGGGGACCTCTGGCACAGATACGCAGTATTTT
TRBJ2-7	TRBV30	TRBD1	NA	CACDRGNSRGEQYF	TGTGCCTGTGACAGGGGTAATTCTAGGGGCGAGCAGTACTTC
TRBJ2-5	TRBV6-6	TRBD1	NA	CASKRDSQETQYF	TGTGCCAGCAAACGGGACAGCCAAGAGACCCAGTACTTC
TRBJ1-4	TRBV4-3	NA	NA	CASGEFNEKLFF	TGCGCCAGCGGGGAGTTTAATGAAAAACTGTTTTTT
TRBJ2-1	TRBV5-1	TRBD2	NA	CASSGGGGAYNEQFF	TGCGCCAGCAGCGGCGGCGGGGGGGCCTACAATGAGCAGTTCTTC
TRBJ1-2	TRBV27	TRBD1	NA	CASSPGGFGGYTF	TGTGCCAGCAGCCCAGGGGGATTTGGAGGCTACACCTTC
TRBJ2-5	TRBV7-8	TRBD1	NA	CASSLVRDREDF	TGTGCCAGCAGCCTCGTACGGGACAGGGAGGACTTC
TRBJ2-5	TRBV2	TRBD1	NA	CASTRQGSLETQYF	TGTGCCAGCACGAGACAGGGGTCATTAGAGACCCAGTACTTC
TRBJ2-7	TRBV5-1	TRBD1	NA	CASSRGGQGASLREQYF	TGCGCCAGCAGCCGGGGGGGACAGGGGGCCTCTCTGAGGGAGCAGTACTTC
TRBJ2-3	TRBV19	TRBD2	NA	CASNPSGGPSTDTQYF	TGTGCCAGTAACCCCAGCGGGGGGCCCAGCACAGATACGCAGTATTTT
TRBJ2-1	TRBV5-1	TRBD2	once	CASSSAGGYNEQFF	TGCGCCAGCAGCTCAGCGGGGGGATACAATGAGCAGTTCTTC
TRBJ1-1	TRBV28	NA	NA	CASRGQPTEAFF	TGTGCCAGCAGAGGACAGCCCACTGAAGCTTTCTTT
TRBJ1-2	TRBV2	TRBD1	NA	CASSQLTGTGSYGYTF	TGTGCCAGCAGTCAACTGACCGGGACAGGGAGCTATGGCTACACCTTC
TRBJ2-1	TRBV7-9	TRBD2	NA	CASSLAIQTSGNNEQFF	TGTGCCAGCAGCTTAGCCATACAGACTAGCGGGAACAATGAGCAGTTCTTC
TRBJ2-3	TRBV7-9	NA	NA	CASSTIRGDTQYF	TGTGCCAGCAGCACAATCAGGGGAGATACGCAGTATTTT
TRBJ2-3	TRBV9	TRBD2	once	CASSSQAGGSTDTQYF	TGTGCCAGCAGCTCACAAGCGGGGGGAAGCACAGATACGCAGTATTTT
TRBJ2-1	TRBV11-2	TRBD2	NA	CASSLDALAGEQFF	TGTGCCAGCAGCTTAGATGCCTTAGCGGGGGAGCAGTTCTTC
TRBJ1-4	TRBV19	NA	NA	CASSPIQGLREKLFF	TGTGCCAGTAGTCCGATCCAGGGGTTGAGGGAAAAACTGTTTTTT
TRBJ2-6	TRBV27	TRBD1	NA	CAIGTGSPSSGANVLTF	TGTGCCATCGGGACAGGTTCGCCCTCTTCTGGGGCCAACGTCCTGACTTTC
TRBJ1-1	TRBV28	TRBD1	NA	CASRAAQGLNTEAFF	TGTGCCAGCAGGGCCGCACAGGGGCTGAACACTGAAGCTTTCTTT
TRBJ1-6	TRBV9	NA	NA	CASSVDKTNSPLHF	TGTGCCAGCAGCGTGGACAAAACAAATTCACCCCTCCACTTT
TRBJ2-1	TRBV7-9	NA	NA	CASSVPEGNEQFF	TGTGCCAGCAGCGTTCCTGAGGGAAATGAGCAGTTCTTC
TRBJ2-3	TRBV7-2	TRBD2	NA	CASSSGLAGTDTQYF	TGTGCCAGCAGCTCGGGACTAGCGGGGACAGATACGCAGTATTTT
TRBJ1-3	TRBV7-2	NA	NA	CASSTLSGGSGNTIYF	TGTGCCAGCAGCACCCTTTCGGGGGGCTCTGGAAACACCATATATTTT
TRBJ2-7	TRBV7-2	TRBD2	NA	CASTINPRTSGTYEQYF	TGTGCCAGCACCATAAATCCCCGGACTAGCGGTACCTACGAGCAGTACTTC
TRBJ2-1	TRBV7-3	NA	NA	CASSLQRGNEQFF	TGTGCCAGCAGCTTACAGCGAGGCAATGAGCAGTTCTTC
TRBJ2-2	TRBV19	NA	NA	CASSIAGPRTGELFF	TGTGCCAGTAGTATAGCTGGGCCCCGGACCGGGGAGCTGTTTTTT
TRBJ2-5	TRBV2	TRBD2	NA	CASSEQASGGETQYF	TGTGCCAGCAGTGAACAAGCTAGCGGGGGGGAGACCCAGTACTTC
TRBJ1-2	TRBV11-2	NA	NA	CASSHVTQGYTF	TGTGCCAGCAGCCACGTTACACAGGGCTACACCTTC
TRBJ2-7	TRBV7-8	TRBD2	once	CASSPGTSGYEQYF	TGTGCCAGCTCCCCCGGGACTAGCGGCTACGAGCAGTACTTC
TRBJ2-5	TRBV27	TRBD2	NA	CASTKGLAEETQYF	TGTGCCAGCACCAAAGGACTAGCGGAAGAGACCCAGTACTTC
TRBJ2-2	TRBV7-3	NA	NA	CASSRETGELFF	TGTGCCAGCAGCCGGGAAACCGGGGAGCTGTTTTTT
TRBJ1-1	TRBV7-3	NA	NA	CASSLGPQNTEAFF	TGTGCCAGCAGCTTAGGGCCACAAAACACTGAAGCTTTCTTT
TRBJ2-5	TRBV4-1	TRBD2	NA	CASSPGLAGEQETQYF	TGCGCCAGCAGCCCAGGACTAGCGGGGGAGCAAGAGACCCAGTACTTC
TRBJ1-2	TRBV7-2	TRBD1	few	CASSLRQGDGYTF	TGTGCCAGCAGCTTAAGACAGGGAGATGGCTACACCTTC
TRBJ2-5	TRBV28	TRBD2	NA	CASTSGRAETQYF	TGTGCCAGCACTAGCGGGAGGGCAGAGACCCAGTACTTC
TRBJ1-1	TRBV5-1	NA	NA	CASSLEGGAFF	TGCGCCAGCAGCTTGGAAGGGGGAGCTTTCTTT
TRBJ1-5	TRBV2	NA	once	CASSLSGTANQPQHF	TGTGCCAGCAGTTTGAGCGGGACTGCGAATCAGCCCCAGCATTTT
TRBJ2-5	TRBV4-2	TRBD1	NA	CASSQDLGTGGAETQYF	TGTGCCAGCAGCCAAGATTTGGGGACAGGGGGCGCGGAGACCCAGTACTTC
TRBJ1-1	TRBV21-1	NA	NA	CASRLGAVARTEAFF	TGTGCCAGCCGCCTGGGGGCGGTTGCGAGGACTGAAGCTTTCTTT
TRBJ2-1	TRBV18	TRBD1	NA	CASSPPLGETGTYNEQFF	TGTGCCAGCTCACCACCTCTGGGGGAGACAGGGACCTACAATGAGCAGTTCTTC
TRBJ2-5	TRBV21-1	NA	NA	CASSPRTPLEETQYF	TGTGCCAGCAGCCCCCGGACTCCCCTGGAAGAGACCCAGTACTTC
TRBJ1-5	TRBV5-4	TRBD1	NA	CASSLAGGNQPQHF	TGTGCCAGCAGCTTGGCAGGGGGTAATCAGCCCCAGCATTTT